This passage covers 20 T cell receptor beta chains from one sample sequenced in a study of T cells in Graves' hyperthyroidism and ophthalmopathy (dated by TCRdb to between 2017 and 2020). Library preparation was by multiplex PCR. The listed sequencing device is Illumina HiSeq 2000. TCR beta CDR3 regions were amplified from RNA transcripts. For the first round of RT-PCR on the TCR CDR3, the HTBI primer set was used together with the Qiagen OneStep RT-PCR kit. Using fastp at Q25 and MiXCR, TCRdb reprocessed the public reads and kept productive beta chains. All rows with the same CDR3 protein become a single entry with the most common DNA and genes. This sample has hundreds of thousands of distinct CDR3 sequences in its table, and about 15% of those were observed once. The ten biggest clones cover 10% of the sample. Sequenced material: blood. Receptors were obtained from a woman under 30 with Graves' hyperthyroidism.

This rearrangement joins TRBV2 to TRBJ2-1; 9 bases align to TRBD2. CDR1 is SNHLY and CDR2 is FYNNEI in the germline V gene. With 1 base clipped from V and 6 bases from J, the junction kept 16 bases outside the gene matches. This CDR3 is built from 19 residues. CDR3 nucleotide sequence: TGTGCCAGCAGTGAAGGGCTAGCGGGAATAAGATTTGGGAGCAATGAGCAGTTCTTC. Protein: CASSEGLAGIRFGSNEQFF.

This clonotype appeared a few times. The chain carries TRBV29-1 and TRBJ2-3; the D gene is possibly TRBD2 (5 bases). V gave up 5 bases and J gave up 2 bases, with 11 bases separating them. CDR1 SQVTM and CDR2 ANQGSEA come from the germline V gene. This CDR3 spans 13 amino acids. For the CDR3, the DNA is TGCAGCGTTTATCGGGAATACACAGATACGCAGTATTTT. It codes for CSVYREYTDTQYF.

This clonotype was found a few times. V and J are TRBV28 and TRBJ2-1; 7 bases align to TRBD1. Losses at the gene ends were 6 bases for V and 3 bases for J; bases not matched to a gene: 8. There are 15 residues in the CDR3. Germline V gene data show CDR1 as MDHEN and CDR2 as SYDVKM. CDR3 region: CASRRGPPGYNEQFF. As DNA, the CDR3 is TGTGCCAGCAGAAGGGGGCCACCAGGCTACAATGAGCAGTTCTTC.

This clonotype occurred many times. The chain uses TRBV12-3 or TRBV12-4 and TRBJ1-1; D not resolved. This CDR3 region has 15 residues. Trimming removed 7 bases at V and 4 bases at J, with 19 bases between. The CDR3 bases are TGTGCCAGCACCCCGATGGTAGGTGCTTTCACTGAAGCTTTCTTT. Translated, it gives CASTPMVGAFTEAFF.

This clonotype was counted ten times or more. This sequence joins TRBV2 and TRBJ2-5; 13 bases map to TRBD2. Germline assignment: CDR1 SNHLY and CDR2 FYNNEI. Trimming at V came to 7 bases and at J to 4 bases, leaving 9 bases not matched to a gene. CDR3 length: 16 residues. In nucleotides, the CDR3 is TGTGCCAGCAAGAGACTAGCGGGAGGTATCGGAGAGACCCAGTACTTC. Amino acid sequence: CASKRLAGGIGETQYF. Drawing the rest from reference TRBV2 and TRBJ2-5, the complete variable domain is EPEVTQTPSHQVTQMGQEVILRCVPISNHLYFYWYRQILGQKVEFLVSFYNNEISEKSEIFDDQFSVERPDGSNFTLKIRSTKLEDSAMYFCASKRLAGGIGETQYFGPGTRLLVL.

This clonotype was observed a handful of times. The chain uses TRBV11-2 and TRBJ2-2, with D perhaps TRBD1 (5 bases). The CDR3 loop spans 15 amino acids. Trimming removed 9 bases at V and 2 bases at J, with 16 bases between. Germline values: CDR1 SGHAT, CDR2 FQNNGV. The CDR3 DNA is TGTGCCAGATCTCTAAGGGGTGGCAACACCGGGGAGCTGTTTTTT. This translates into CARSLRGGNTGELFF.

The rearrangement links TRBV14 to TRBJ2-1; D is unclear. Looked up from germline, CDR1 is SGHDN and CDR2 is FVKESK. The CDR3 length is 12 residues. The V gene lost 7 bases and the J gene lost 6 bases, with 10 bases spanning the gap. This chain's CDR3 is CASKGAFNEQFF. CDR3 DNA: TGTGCCAGCAAAGGTGCTTTCAATGAGCAGTTCTTC.

V usage is TRBV28 and J usage is TRBJ2-1, with a possible D match to TRBD2 (6 bases). V was trimmed by 7 bases and J by 5 bases, leaving 21 bases between them. This CDR3 spans 16 amino acids. Germline V gene sequence: CDR1 MDHEN, CDR2 SYDVKM. CDR3 nucleotide sequence: TGTGCCAGCACCTCCCTCTTCGGGAGTATGGACAATGAGCAGTTCTTC. This sequence encodes CASTSLFGSMDNEQFF.

A word on this clonotype: Given a much more abundant clone one base away, this may be a read error. The chain recombines TRBV20-1 with TRBJ2-7; 8 nucleotides agree with TRBD1. The germline V gene encodes CDR1 DFQATT and CDR2 SNEGSKA (reference sequence). This CDR3 has 14 residues. The V and J ends lost 6 bases and 0 bases, in that order; junction bases with no gene match: 7. CDR3 sequence reads: CSAIQTGASYEQYF. CDR3 sequence (DNA): TGCAGTGCGATACAGACAGGGGCCTCCTACGAGCAGTACTTC.

This chain joins TRBV7-8 and TRBJ2-2; 11 nucleotides line up with TRBD2. CDR3 size: 16 residues. CDR1 and CDR2 (germline): SGHVS, FQNEAQ. The junction had 9 bases not matched to a gene; V was cut back by 5 bases and J by 7 bases. CDR3 in DNA: TGTGCCAGCAGCGAGTTAGCGGGAGGGCCAGTCGGGGAGCTGTTTTTT. This sequence encodes CASSELAGGPVGELFF.

There are many counts of this clonotype. The chain has TRBV28 and TRBJ1-5; no clear D gene. CDR1 MDHEN and CDR2 SYDVKM come from the germline V gene. This CDR3 has 15 amino acids. Trimming took 0 bases from V and 1 from J, leaving 7 bases between them. The CDR3 region is CASSLWVGSNQPQHF. The CDR3 DNA reads TGTGCCAGCAGTTTATGGGTGGGCAGCAATCAGCCCCAGCATTTT.

The chain couples TRBV6-5 to TRBJ2-3; TRBD2 aligns across 9 bases. The germline V gene encodes CDR1 MNHEY and CDR2 SVGAGI. The J segment lost 0 bases and the V segment lost 0 bases, leaving 7 bases of the junction unmatched. This CDR3 has 18 amino acids. In nucleotides, the CDR3 is TGTGCCAGCAGTTACTCCGGCGGGAGGGCCTGGAGCACAGATACGCAGTATTTT. Amino acid sequence: CASSYSGGRAWSTDTQYF.

In this sample, this clonotype turned up a few times. The chain uses TRBV30 and TRBJ2-1; D gene uncertain. V shed 0 bases and J shed 5 bases, with 32 bases lying between them. Looked up from germline, CDR1 is GTSNPN and CDR2 is SVGIG (reference sequence). The CDR3 is 21 residues long. The CDR3 sequence is CAWSVLPPITLWAMQNNEQFF. DNA of the CDR3: TGTGCCTGGAGTGTACTCCCCCCGATAACATTGTGGGCTATGCAGAACAATGAGCAGTTCTTC.

There are many counts of this clonotype. A much larger clone sits a single nucleotide away, making a read error possible. The chain carries TRBV12-3 or TRBV12-4 and TRBJ2-7; unclear D gene. The CDR3 sequence is 11 residues long. The V and J ends lost 3 bases and 6 bases respectively, with 6 bases between them. Here the CDR3 DNA reads TGTGCCAGCAGTTTTTCCCGCGAGCAGTACTTC. Its translation is CASSFSREQYF.

Only a few counts were recorded for this clonotype. This chain connects TRBV15 to TRBJ1-4, with unresolved D. This CDR3 comprises 14 residues. Germline values: CDR1 LNHNV, CDR2 YYDKDF (reference sequence). V lost 1 base and J lost 10, with 13 bases in between. The CDR3 protein is CATSRVDGLRKLFF. CDR3 coding DNA: TGTGCCACCAGCAGAGTGGACGGACTCCGAAAACTGTTTTTT.

The table lists this clonotype with many counts. The V call is TRBV2, the J call TRBJ2-7, with 7 bases lining up with TRBD1. Germline-derived CDR1 and CDR2 are SNHLY and FYNNEI. J gave up 3 bases and V 6 bases, and 8 bases lay outside the gene matches. The CDR3 length is 14 residues. CDR3 region: CASRWDREIYEQYF. In nucleotides, the CDR3 is TGTGCCAGCAGGTGGGACAGAGAAATCTACGAGCAGTACTTC.

This clonotype appeared a few times. V usage is TRBV7-9 and J usage is TRBJ2-3; D remains ambiguous. Germline lookup yields CDR1 SEHNR and CDR2 FQNEAQ (reference sequence). The CDR3 loop spans 16 amino acids. Trimming shortened V by 5 bases and J by 1 base, and 16 bases separated the two germline ends. This CDR3 is CASSPAGQDRTDTQYF. CDR3 in DNA: TGTGCCAGCAGCCCAGCCGGGCAGGACCGCACAGATACGCAGTATTTT.

This clonotype was counted between two and nine times. The rearrangement joins TRBV11-2 to TRBJ1-4; a possible D gene is TRBD1 (5 bases). The length of the CDR3 is 16 residues. Germline V lookup: CDR1 SGHAT, CDR2 FQNNGV. V dropped 2 bases and J dropped 1 base, with 11 bases sitting between them. Written as DNA, the CDR3 is TGTGCCAGCAGCTTAATTGGGGGGAGAACTAATGAAAAACTGTTTTTT. Protein sequence: CASSLIGGRTNEKLFF.

Points on this clonotype: It may be a read error: a sequence one base away is much more abundant. This rearrangement joins TRBV20-1 to TRBJ2-1, with 7 bases aligning to TRBD2. In germline, CDR1 is DFQATT, CDR2 SNEGSKA (reference sequence). The CDR3 runs 13 residues. The CDR3: CGEREGPYNEQFF. CDR3 DNA: TGCGGTGAAAGGGAGGGACCCTACAATGAGCAGTTCTTC.

This clonotype appeared many times. The chain recombines TRBV7-2 with TRBJ2-7; 8 bases are a match to TRBD1. There are 11 residues in the CDR3. The V and J ends lost 5 bases and 9 bases, in that order; junction bases with no gene match: 3. The germline V gene encodes CDR1 SGHTA and CDR2 FQGNSA. CDR3: CASSGGTGQYF. For the CDR3, the DNA is TGTGCCAGCAGCGGAGGGACAGGGCAGTACTTC.